Shown below are 20 T cell receptor beta chains from a single sample sequenced in a study of blood T cell repertoires in COVID-19. The protocol was immunoSEQ multiplex PCR, while the TCRdb copy is restricted to in-frame clones and leaves out a portion. The repertoire has around 110,000 clones, 75% to 85% of them found once; the top ten carry 6.2%. Source material: peripheral blood. The receptors were sampled from a man older than 75 with COVID-19, enrolled during active disease.

The rearrangement uses TRBV30 and TRBJ2-7; unclear D gene. Deletions cut 4 bases from V and 4 bases from J, with 20 bases between. Germline CDR1 reads GTSNPN; CDR2 reads SVGIG (reference sequence). The CDR3 totals 15 residues. CDR3 sequence (DNA): TGTGCCTGGAAATCCGGTGCCAGCTGGGCTTACGAGCAGTACTTC. It translates to CAWKSGASWAYEQYF.

The rearrangement uses TRBV29-1 and TRBJ2-7; D might be TRBD2 (6 bases). This CDR3 spans 13 amino acids. Trimming removed 3 bases at V and 1 base at J, with 10 bases between. Germline V lookup: CDR1 SQVTM, CDR2 ANQGSEA. CDR3 in DNA: TGCAGCGTTGAGGTCGGGGGTTCCTACGAGCAGTACTTC. Encoded protein: CSVEVGGSYEQYF.

This sequence joins TRBV7-9 and TRBJ2-7; no clear D. V gave up 5 bases and J gave up 4 bases, with 15 bases separating them. CDR3 size: 14 residues. Germline CDR1 SEHNR, CDR2 FQNEAQ (reference sequence). CDR3 nucleotide sequence: TGTGCCAGCAGCCACGGCAGGTTAGGATACGAGCAGTACTTC. Encoded protein: CASSHGRLGYEQYF.

V and J are TRBV28 and TRBJ1-2; the match to TRBD1 covers 8 bases. The germline V gene encodes CDR1 MDHEN and CDR2 SYDVKM. The CDR3 is made up of 15 amino acids. Trimming removed 4 bases from V and 4 bases from J; junction bases left unmatched: 8. DNA for the CDR3: TGTGCCAGCAGTTCACCGACAGGGGAGGGCTATGGCTACACCTTC. Translated, it gives CASSSPTGEGYGYTF.

The chain is built from TRBV11-1 and TRBJ2-5, with 10 nucleotides matching TRBD1. The CDR3 has 15 amino acids. The germline V gene encodes CDR1 SGHAT and CDR2 FQDESV (reference sequence). V lost 5 bases, J lost 5 bases, and 8 bases stayed unmatched. The CDR3 loop reads CASSVHRQGAETQYF. CDR3 bases: TGTGCCAGCAGCGTGCACAGACAGGGGGCCGAGACCCAGTACTTC.

The CDR3 sequence is CASSKEVSGEQYF. DNA of the CDR3: TGTGCCAGCAGTAAAGAAGTTAGCGGCGAGCAGTACTTC. This chain uses TRBV2 with TRBJ2-7; a weak D match, TRBD2 (6 bases). The germline V and J ends were trimmed by 5 bases and 6 bases, with 14 bases remaining between them. The germline V gene has CDR1 SNHLY and CDR2 FYNNEI. This CDR3 has 13 amino acids.

The gene calls are TRBV5-1 and TRBJ1-2, with 8 positions matching TRBD1. V shed 7 bases and J 7 bases; nucleotides not matched to a gene: 12. The CDR3 contains 14 residues. Germline CDR1 and CDR2: SGHRS and YFSETQ. The CDR3 loop reads CASQGAGPLSGYTF. CDR3 DNA sequence: TGCGCCAGCCAGGGGGCAGGGCCCCTCTCTGGCTACACCTTC.

The gene calls are TRBV29-1 and TRBJ1-1, with a weak D call TRBD1 (5 bases). The CDR3 covers 13 residues. Germline V gives CDR1 SQVTM, CDR2 ANQGSEA. V was clipped by 4 bases and J by 2 bases, with 11 bases between them. CDR3 residues: CSVAEGTNTEAFF. CDR3 DNA sequence: TGCAGCGTTGCCGAGGGGACTAACACTGAAGCTTTCTTT.

The chain recombines TRBV6-2 or TRBV6-3 with TRBJ2-7, with TRBD2 matching over 10 bases. The CDR3 is 15 residues long. The trim removed 4 bases at V and 6 bases at J, leaving 9 bases unmatched. The germline gives CDR1 MNHEY, CDR2 SVGEGT. The CDR3 spells CASSWGRVAGGEQYF. CDR3 coding DNA: TGTGCCAGCAGTTGGGGCCGGGTAGCGGGAGGCGAGCAGTACTTC.

This clone has just a few counts. The V gene is TRBV28, the J gene TRBJ2-5; perhaps TRBD2 as D (6 bases). Deletions cut 10 bases from V and 5 bases from J, with 17 bases between. The CDR3 covers 13 residues. Per germline, CDR1 MDHEN and CDR2 SYDVKM. CDR3 sequence: CATVSGVLETQYF. CDR3 DNA sequence: TGTGCCACCGTCTCGGGGGTATTGGAGACCCAGTACTTC.

CDR3 sequence (DNA): TGTGCCAGCAGCGCCGCTAGTGGGGCCTCGTGGCCCCAGCATTTT. Protein product: CASSAASGASWPQHF. The chain combines TRBV7-2 with TRBJ1-5; tentatively, D is TRBD1 (5 bases). Germline CDR1 and CDR2: SGHTA and FQGNSA. This CDR3 comprises 15 residues. V dropped 5 bases and J dropped 9 bases, with 20 bases sitting between them.

The genes are TRBV3-1 (or the pseudogene TRBV3-2) and TRBJ1-2; no clear D. Germline loops: CDR1 LGHDT, CDR2 YNNKEL (reference sequence). The CDR3 consists of 15 residues. V gave up 0 bases and J gave up 4 bases, with 12 bases separating them. The CDR3: CASSQDNEQVYGYTF. The CDR3 DNA sequence: TGTGCCAGCAGCCAAGATAACGAGCAGGTCTATGGCTACACCTTC.

The V call is TRBV5-1, the J call TRBJ1-1; TRBD1 matches at 7 bases. Germline values: CDR1 SGHRS, CDR2 YFSETQ. The CDR3 has 16 residues. J gave up 3 bases and V 4 bases, and 12 bases lay outside the gene matches. CDR3 sequence (DNA): TGCGCCAGCAGCGTGCGGCCCAGGGGGTTTGACACTGAAGCTTTCTTT. Translated: CASSVRPRGFDTEAFF.

This chain connects TRBV15 to TRBJ2-1, with D tentatively TRBD1 (5 bases). V was shortened by 0 bases and J by 6 bases, with 12 bases between the two germline ends. Germline V gene lookup returns CDR1 LNHNV and CDR2 YYDKDF (reference sequence). The length of the CDR3 is 15 residues. Here the CDR3 reads CATSRDQGTVNEQFF. Written as DNA, the CDR3 is TGTGCCACCAGCAGAGATCAGGGCACCGTCAATGAGCAGTTCTTC.

The V and J genes are TRBV19 and TRBJ2-5; 8 nucleotides line up with TRBD1. V shed 5 bases, J shed 4 bases, and the junction held 3 bases outside the gene matches. Per germline, CDR1 LNHDA and CDR2 SQIVND (reference sequence). This CDR3 region has 13 residues. The chain's CDR3 is CASSGRGRETQYF. CDR3 bases: TGTGCCAGTAGTGGCAGGGGGCGAGAGACCCAGTACTTC.

In DNA, the CDR3 is TGTGCCAGCGGCCTTGGGACCCGGGACAGGAGTGAAAAACTGTTTTTT. The encoded protein is CASGLGTRDRSEKLFF. The chain joins TRBV11-2 to TRBJ1-4; 8 nucleotides match TRBD1. In germline, CDR1 is SGHAT, CDR2 FQNNGV. There are 16 residues in the CDR3. V lost 8 bases to trimming and J lost 7 bases; unmatched junction nucleotides: 15.

The rearrangement links TRBV6-2 or TRBV6-3 to TRBJ1-2, with D perhaps matching TRBD1 (6 bases). V was trimmed by 5 bases and J by 4 bases, leaving 11 bases between them. In germline, CDR1 is MNHEY, CDR2 SVGEGT. The CDR3 is 13 residues long. In DNA form, the CDR3 reads TGTGCCAGCAGTCGACAGGCTGGCTATGGCTACACCTTC. This sequence encodes CASSRQAGYGYTF.

V usage is TRBV11-2 and J usage is TRBJ2-5; the match to TRBD2 covers 7 bases. V shed 5 bases, J shed 14 bases, and the junction held 8 bases outside the gene matches. Germline V gene lookup returns CDR1 SGHAT and CDR2 FQNNGV. The CDR3 is made up of 11 amino acids. CDR3 bases: TGTGCCAGCAGCCCCACCGGGACTATCTACTTC. Protein sequence: CASSPTGTIYF.

This chain uses TRBV4-3 with TRBJ2-1; 7 bases map to TRBD2. This CDR3 has 17 amino acids. Germline values: CDR1 LGHNA, CDR2 YSLEER. V lost 1 base and J lost 5; bases outside the gene matches: 11. DNA of the CDR3: TGCGCCAGCAGCCAAGTGATCGGACGGGGAGGGCACAATGAGCAGTTCTTC. As protein: CASSQVIGRGGHNEQFF.

This chain links TRBV20-1 with TRBJ1-4; no reliable D call. Germline CDR1 reads DFQATT; CDR2 reads SNEGSKA (reference sequence). Trimming took off 3 bases at V and 3 bases at J, with 8 bases between the two ends. There are 13 residues in the CDR3. The CDR3 loop is CSASDTSNEKLFF. In DNA, the CDR3 is TGCAGTGCTAGTGACACTTCTAATGAAAAACTGTTTTTT.